This T cell receptor (beta chain) was captured by sequencing in a study of shared clonotypes between healthy human individuals. Looking at the study overall: A donor's plate count was three for CD4 naive and three for CD4 memory; CD8 naive had two and CD8 memory one.

Original processing notes: Junction-only sequences without quality scores came from ImmunoSEQ, so filtering differed. Measured with immunoSEQ multiplex PCR; TCRdb has only the in-frame clones, and not every one. V and J calls and clone size follow that table, whereas D and trimming were derived from the DNA. The sample has about 870,000 clones; 85% to 95% are singletons. Selected positively for CCR7 and CD45RO-negative, naive CD8 cells excluded terminally differentiated effector memory CD45RA+ cells. Broader study findings: Collection of samples was limited to blood; tissue repertoires likely differ. Clonotypes not shared had lower generation probabilities than those common to all four donors.

This CDR3 has 14 residues. Trimming stripped 5 bases from V and 5 bases from J, with 12 bases between. CDR1 is SEHNR, CDR2 FQNEAQ, per germline (reference sequence). In regard to this clone: Antigen specificity is unknown.

The TCR comes from a man in his thirties or forties in good health. This rearrangement joins TRBV7-9 to TRBJ1-4; a weak D match, TRBD1 (6 bases). Sample: naive CD8+ T cells sorted from blood. CDR3 nucleotides: TGTGCCAGCAGCGAACGCGGACAGAATGAAAAACTGTTTTTT. Residues: CASSERGQNEKLFF.